Listed below are T cell receptor beta chains from one sample, sequenced in a study of CD8 T cells in Susac syndrome. TCRdb independently ran MiXCR on the immunoSEQ multiplex PCR reads; one entry per CDR3 protein. The repertoire has more than 250,000 distinct CDR3 sequences, just over 90% of them found once; the top ten carry about 0.07%. The sample consisted of CD4+ T cells from PBMCs. The receptors stem from a human donor with multiple sclerosis. Both conserved end residues are part of each CDR3. D genes are given only for firm matches. A row's size may be missing; if present it is once, few, many or a size class.

DNA | CDR3 | J | D | V | size
TGTGCCAGCAGCCGGGGGCCCGACCAAGAGACCCAGTACTTC | CASSRGPDQETQYF | TRBJ2-5 | NA | TRBV6-6 | NA
TGTGCCAGCAGCAAAGGAGGGACAGGGAGTCAGCCCCAGCATTTT | CASSKGGTGSQPQHF | TRBJ1-5 | NA | TRBV21-1 | NA
TGCAGTGCTTCCGGGACTAGCGGATGGAATGAGCAGTTCTTC | CSASGTSGWNEQFF | TRBJ2-1 | TRBD2 | TRBV20-1 | NA
TGTGCCAGCAGTTTACCCCAGGCGGGAGGCTACAATGAGCAGTTCTTC | CASSLPQAGGYNEQFF | TRBJ2-1 | TRBD2 | TRBV27 | once
TGCAGCGTAGGACTAGTACGGGATGAGCAGTTCTTC | CSVGLVRDEQFF | TRBJ2-1 | TRBD2 | TRBV29-1 | NA
TGCGCCAGCAGCCACTTGATTCCTCGGACTAGCGGGGGGCTAGAGCAGTTCTTC | CASSHLIPRTSGGLEQFF | TRBJ2-1 | TRBD2 | TRBV4-1 | NA
TGTGCCACCAGCAGAGACCGGACAAACGAAAAACTGTTTTTT | CATSRDRTNEKLFF | TRBJ1-4 | NA | TRBV15 | NA
TGTGCCAGCTCACCCTTAGTAGGCGAGCAGTTCTTC | CASSPLVGEQFF | TRBJ2-1 | NA | TRBV18 | NA
TGTGCCAGCAGCTTACGCCCGGGACAGAGTACCGGGGAGCTGTTTTTT | CASSLRPGQSTGELFF | TRBJ2-2 | TRBD1 | TRBV5-8 | NA
TGCAGTGCTAGGGGGGACAGGGTAGTGGAGACCCAGTACTTC | CSARGDRVVETQYF | TRBJ2-5 | TRBD1 | TRBV20-1 | NA
TGTGCCAGCAGCTTAGGACTAGCGGGGACATACGAGCAGTACTTC | CASSLGLAGTYEQYF | TRBJ2-7 | TRBD2 | TRBV7-9 | NA
TGCAGCGTTGGACAGGGCGGTTCCTACGAGCAGTACTTC | CSVGQGGSYEQYF | TRBJ2-7 | TRBD1 | TRBV29-1 | few
TGCGCCAGCAGCCACACCCCAGTTCGACTAGCGGGCAAAAAGGGGGCCGGGGAGCTGTTTTTT | CASSHTPVRLAGKKGAGELFF | TRBJ2-2 | TRBD2 | TRBV4-3 | NA
TGTGCCAGCAGTTACGAAGGCAGGGGTGTGAACACTGAAGCTTTCTTT | CASSYEGRGVNTEAFF | TRBJ1-1 | NA | TRBV6-5 | NA
TGTGCCAGCAGTTCTTCCACGATACTAGCGGGGGGACCCTACGAGCAGTACTTC | CASSSSTILAGGPYEQYF | TRBJ2-7 | TRBD2 | TRBV6-5 | NA
TGCGCCAGCAGCCAATCTTTTCGGGGAAGGGAGTCACCCCTCCACTTT | CASSQSFRGRESPLHF | TRBJ1-6 | NA | TRBV4-3 | NA
TGCAGTGCTAGAGATCCCTCTTTATCGAATCAGCCCCAGCATTTT | CSARDPSLSNQPQHF | TRBJ1-5 | NA | TRBV20-1 | NA
TGTGCCAGCAGCTCGACCGGGACTACCTACAATGAGCAGTTCTTC | CASSSTGTTYNEQFF | TRBJ2-1 | TRBD2 | TRBV7-2 | NA